The 22 T cell receptor beta chains below were found in one sample sequenced in a study of blood T cell repertoires in COVID-19. Data came from immunoSEQ multiplex PCR; TCRdb stores just in-frame clones and leaves some out. The profile shows 200,000 to 250,000 clones, almost 90% of them singletons. The sample consisted of PBMCs or T cells enriched from blood (not recorded which). These receptors were obtained from a young man who had been exposed to COVID-19.

This clone was recorded once. The chain uses TRBV7-9 and TRBJ1-1; 7 bases align to TRBD1. Germline lookup yields CDR1 SEHNR and CDR2 FQNEAQ (reference sequence). Trimming at V came to 6 bases and at J to 5 bases, leaving 9 bases not matched to a gene. CDR3 size: 14 residues. CDR3 in amino acids: CASRDDREVTEAFF. The CDR3 nucleotides are TGTGCCAGCAGGGACGACAGGGAGGTAACTGAAGCTTTCTTT.

The gene calls are TRBV7-9 and TRBJ2-7, with a tentative D call TRBD1 (5 bases). This CDR3 has 12 amino acids. V shed 4 bases and J shed 3 bases, with 7 bases lying between them. CDR1 and CDR2 from the germline V gene are SEHNR and FQNEAQ (reference sequence). CDR3 in DNA: TGTGCCAGCAGCTCACAGGTCTACGAGCAGTACTTC. Its translation: CASSSQVYEQYF.

The chain joins TRBV6-5 to TRBJ1-1, with 7 bases that match TRBD1. V lost 8 bases to trimming and J lost 1 base; unmatched junction nucleotides: 7. Germline V gives CDR1 MNHEY, CDR2 SVGAGI. The CDR3 spans 14 residues. The CDR3 here is CASGQVLGNTEAFF. The DNA for the CDR3 is TGTGCCAGCGGACAGGTCCTAGGGAACACTGAAGCTTTCTTT.

The chain recombines TRBV5-4 with TRBJ1-2; 11 bases line up with TRBD1. CDR1 and CDR2 (germline): SGHNT, YYREEE (reference sequence). This CDR3 has 15 residues. Unmatched junction bases numbered 7, after V lost 3 bases and J lost 6 bases. The DNA for the CDR3 is TGTGCCAGCAGCTCAGGACAGGGGGCTTTGAATGGCTACACCTTC. It encodes CASSSGQGALNGYTF. Based on the CDR3 plus reference TRBV5-4 and TRBJ1-2, the full variable domain is ETGVTQSPTHLIKTRGQQVTLRCSSQSGHNTVSWYQQALGQGPQFIFQYYREEENGRGNFPPRFSGLQFPNYSSELNVNALELDDSALYLCASSSGQGALNGYTFGSGTRLTVV.

Only one count was recorded for this clone. The CDR3, as DNA: TGTGCCAGCAGCCAAGATGCGACCATATATTTT. Translated, it gives CASSQDATIYF. The V and J genes are TRBV4-2 and TRBJ1-3, with no clear D. Germline V gives CDR1 LGHNA, CDR2 YNFKEQ. This CDR3 has 11 amino acids. Trimming removed 0 bases at V and 10 bases at J, with 4 bases between.

The chain links TRBV12-3 or TRBV12-4 to TRBJ1-2; D uncertain. The length of the CDR3 is 13 residues. The ends were cut back, 7 bases at V and 7 bases at J, with 16 bases in the middle. The CDR3 DNA reads as TGTGCCAGCACCCAAACCGGAGTTTCTGGCTACACCTTC. It specifies CASTQTGVSGYTF.

This clone was picked up one time. The gene calls are TRBV4-2 and TRBJ2-1, with 11 bases lining up with TRBD2. Trimming at V came to 4 bases and at J to 5 bases, leaving 4 bases not matched to a gene. Germline assignment: CDR1 LGHNA and CDR2 YNFKEQ. CDR3 length: 15 amino acids. The CDR3 loop is CASSRETSGDNEQFF. The CDR3 DNA follows: TGTGCCAGCAGCCGAGAGACTAGCGGGGACAATGAGCAGTTCTTC.

The J gene is TRBJ2-5, the V gene TRBV5-1, with no clear D. Germline loops: CDR1 SGHRS, CDR2 YFSETQ. The V end lost 4 bases, the J end lost 2 bases, and 12 bases lay between the germline ends. The CDR3 extends over 14 amino acids. CDR3 loop: CASSEALRQETQYF. The DNA for the CDR3 is TGCGCCAGCAGCGAGGCGCTGAGACAAGAGACCCAGTACTTC.

J is TRBJ2-3 and V is TRBV7-3; 9 bases are shared with TRBD2. The junction had 10 bases not matched to a gene; V was cut back by 5 bases and J by 4 bases. From germline, CDR1 is SGHTA and CDR2 FQGTGA. The CDR3 consists of 16 residues. The CDR3 reads CASSLNGGLAADTQYF. The CDR3 DNA follows: TGTGCCAGCAGCCTAAATGGGGGACTAGCAGCAGATACGCAGTATTTT.

The V and J genes are TRBV3-1 (or the pseudogene TRBV3-2) and TRBJ2-5; tentative D call: TRBD2 (5 bases). Trimming shortened V by 8 bases and J by 0 bases, and 7 bases separated the two germline ends. The CDR3 runs to 12 residues. Germline V gene sequence: CDR1 LGHDT, CDR2 YNNKEL (reference sequence). DNA for the CDR3: TGTGCCAGCGGGCGGGACCAAGAGACCCAGTACTTC. Encoded protein: CASGRDQETQYF.

The chain is built from TRBV3-1 (or the pseudogene TRBV3-2) and TRBJ2-3, with 13 bases fitting TRBD2. CDR1 and CDR2 (germline): LGHDT, YNNKEL (reference sequence). Trimming took 3 bases from V and 10 from J; bases not matched to a gene: 13. This CDR3 has 17 amino acids. The CDR3 coding sequence is TGTGCCAGCAGCCAGGAACCTACGACTAGCGGGGGGAGACCGCAGTATTTT. Its translation is CASSQEPTTSGGRPQYF.

This rearrangement joins TRBV19 to TRBJ1-2; D may be TRBD1 (5 bases). V was clipped by 3 bases and J by 1 base, with 15 bases between them. CDR1 and CDR2 from the germline V gene are LNHDA and SQIVND (reference sequence). The CDR3 spans 16 residues. CDR3 amino acids: CASSIVWGVLNYGYTF. CDR3 DNA: TGTGCCAGTAGTATTGTTTGGGGGGTGCTTAACTATGGCTACACCTTC.

The chain combines TRBV19 with TRBJ1-2; 8 positions match TRBD1. The junction had 16 bases not matched to a gene; V was cut back by 5 bases and J by 5 bases. CDR1 and CDR2 from the germline V gene are LNHDA and SQIVND (reference sequence). The CDR3 extends over 17 amino acids. The chain's CDR3 is CASSLPGTGALQYGYTF. The CDR3 coding sequence is TGTGCCAGTAGTTTACCCGGGACAGGTGCCCTACAGTATGGCTACACCTTC.

V usage is TRBV6-5 and J usage is TRBJ2-7; the match to TRBD1 covers 10 bases. The CDR3 spans 14 residues. J was trimmed by 3 bases and V by 6 bases; bases with no gene match: 5. CDR1 MNHEY and CDR2 SVGAGI come from the germline V gene. CDR3 DNA: TGTGCCAGCAGACGACAGGGGGCAAACTACGAGCAGTACTTC. This codes for CASRRQGANYEQYF.

The chain combines TRBV3-1 (or the pseudogene TRBV3-2) with TRBJ2-5; tentative D call: TRBD1 (6 bases). V shed 2 bases and J shed 6 bases, with 10 bases lying between them. The CDR3 spans 13 residues. Germline V gene lookup returns CDR1 LGHDT and CDR2 YNNKEL (reference sequence). Here the CDR3 reads CASSQPGVQTQYF. The DNA of the CDR3 is TGTGCCAGCAGCCAACCAGGGGTCCAGACCCAGTACTTC.

The chain employs TRBV5-5 and TRBJ1-2; 7 positions match TRBD1. CDR3 length: 15 amino acids. Germline loops: CDR1 SGHKS, CDR2 YYEKEE (reference sequence). Trimming cost V 3 bases and J 4 bases; bases outside gene matches: 9. Here the CDR3 DNA reads TGTGCCAGCAGCTCGGGGATCGACAGGGCCTATGGCTACACCTTC. Amino acid sequence: CASSSGIDRAYGYTF.

Regarding this clone: In the same sample, other DNA sequences code for this CDR3. This rearrangement joins TRBV20-1 to TRBJ2-5; no firm D call. Germline V CDR1 and CDR2: DFQATT, SNEGSKA (reference sequence). CDR3 length: 11 residues. Deletions cut 0 bases from V and 4 bases from J, with 3 bases between. The CDR3 is CSARDRETQYF. The CDR3 DNA reads TGCAGTGCTAGAGATCGAGAGACCCAGTACTTC.

This clone is a singleton in its sample. V and J are TRBV7-9 and TRBJ2-3; maybe TRBD1 (6 bases). Trimming took off 2 bases at V and 0 bases at J, with 15 bases between the two ends. This CDR3 contains 17 residues. From germline, CDR1 is SEHNR and CDR2 FQNEAQ (reference sequence). The CDR3 DNA follows: TGTGCCAGCAGCTTAAATCGCGACAGGATAAGCACAGATACGCAGTATTTT. This translates into CASSLNRDRISTDTQYF.

The chain employs TRBV6-1 and TRBJ1-3, with unresolved D. Germline-derived CDR1 and CDR2 are MNHNS and SASEGT. CDR3 length: 16 amino acids. Deletions cut 3 bases from V and 0 bases from J, with 12 bases between. CDR3: CASSDSGGTSGNTIYF. CDR3 nucleotides: TGTGCCAGCAGTGATAGTGGAGGCACCTCTGGAAACACCATATATTTT.

The chain joins TRBV9 to TRBJ1-5; D unresolved. The V and J ends lost 0 bases and 0 bases respectively, with 10 bases between them. The CDR3 is made up of 16 amino acids. Germline CDR1 is SGDLS and CDR2 is YYNGEE. The DNA for the CDR3 is TGTGCCAGCAGCGTAGGAGCATCGAATAGCAATCAGCCCCAGCATTTT. It specifies CASSVGASNSNQPQHF.

CDR3 sequence (DNA): TGCGCCAGCAGCCAAGATCTGTCATGGAGGGTCGGGGACGAGCAGTACTTC. Translation: CASSQDLSWRVGDEQYF. The chain couples TRBV4-1 to TRBJ2-7, with a tentative D call TRBD2 (6 bases). The CDR3 has 17 amino acids. Per germline, CDR1 MGHRA and CDR2 YSYEKL. Trimming stripped 0 bases from V and 5 bases from J, with 20 bases between.

The rearrangement links TRBV27 to TRBJ2-1; 7 nucleotides line up with TRBD1. The V segment lost 3 bases and the J segment 7 bases; nucleotides outside the gene matches: 3. Germline V gene sequence: CDR1 MNHEY, CDR2 SMNVEV (reference sequence). The CDR3 is 13 residues long. The chain's CDR3 is CASSLGRGNEQFF. The DNA of the CDR3 is TGTGCCAGCAGTTTGGGCAGGGGGAATGAGCAGTTCTTC.